The 23 T cell receptor beta chains below were found in one sample sequenced in a study of lymphopenia after photon versus proton radiotherapy. Clones were read by immunoSEQ multiplex PCR, and TCRdb kept only the in-frame ones, dropping some. The sample contains around 15,000 clones, about 88% of which appear only once. Here the sequenced sample was peripheral blood, taken from a patient treated with proton-based radiotherapy. These receptors were obtained from a woman aged 55-70 years with cholangiocarcinoma. Some clones in this sample may be carry-over from other donors' samples.

The chain links TRBV6-5 to TRBJ2-1; 7 bases agree with TRBD1. Germline loops: CDR1 MNHEY, CDR2 SVGAGI. The CDR3 consists of 14 residues. J was trimmed by 9 bases and V by 0 bases; bases with no gene match: 5. CDR3 DNA sequence: TGTGCCAGCAGTTACTCAGGGGGCTGGGGTGAGCAGTTCTTC. Residues: CASSYSGGWGEQFF.

This sequence joins TRBV12-5 and TRBJ2-3; 13 nucleotides match TRBD2. The CDR3 sequence is 18 residues long. The trim removed 0 bases at V and 2 bases at J, leaving 5 bases unmatched. Germline V gene sequence: CDR1 LGHNT, CDR2 FRNRAP. The CDR3 loop reads CASGLVEGLAGVTDTQYF. Written as DNA, the CDR3 is TGTGCTAGTGGTTTGGTAGAAGGACTAGCGGGAGTCACAGATACGCAGTATTTT.

The rearrangement uses TRBV7-2 and TRBJ2-1; D gene ambiguous. Germline V gene sequence: CDR1 SGHTA, CDR2 FQGNSA. V gave up 1 base and J gave up 3 bases, with 13 bases separating them. The CDR3 consists of 16 residues. The CDR3 region has the DNA TGTGCCAGCAGCTTAGAGGCTCTGCGGAACTACAATGAGCAGTTCTTC. Translating gives CASSLEALRNYNEQFF.

This clone has a handful of counts. The genes are TRBV4-1 and TRBJ2-5, with 8 bases that match TRBD2. After removal of 3 bases from V and 1 base from J, the junction contained 4 bases not matched to a gene. CDR1 and CDR2 (germline): MGHRA, YSYEKL. This CDR3 is built from 15 residues. CDR3 loop: CASSQATSGQETQYF. The CDR3 DNA is TGCGCCAGCAGCCAGGCCACTAGCGGCCAAGAGACCCAGTACTTC.

The chain recombines TRBV11-2 with TRBJ2-1; no firm D call. The CDR3 has 12 amino acids. Germline V lookup: CDR1 SGHAT, CDR2 FQNNGV. The V and J ends lost 4 bases and 4 bases respectively, with 5 bases between them. This CDR3 reads CASSSMYNEQFF. The CDR3 DNA reads as TGTGCCAGCAGCTCCATGTACAATGAGCAGTTCTTC.

V and J are TRBV2 and TRBJ1-2; 7 bases are a match to TRBD1. Trimming at V came to 4 bases and at J to 2 bases, leaving 4 bases not matched to a gene. The CDR3 length is 14 residues. CDR1 and CDR2 from the germline V gene are SNHLY and FYNNEI. Here the CDR3 DNA reads TGTGCCAGCAGTGTTGACAGGGCCAACTATGGCTACACCTTC. Residues: CASSVDRANYGYTF. Based on the CDR3 plus reference TRBV2 and TRBJ1-2, the full variable domain is EPEVTQTPSHQVTQMGQEVILRCVPISNHLYFYWYRQILGQKVEFLVSFYNNEISEKSEIFDDQFSVERPDGSNFTLKIRSTKLEDSAMYFCASSVDRANYGYTFGSGTRLTVV.

This rearrangement joins TRBV7-3 to TRBJ2-6; no definite D call. Germline V CDR1 and CDR2: SGHTA, FQGTGA. CDR3 size: 15 residues. Trimming took 3 bases from V and 1 from J, leaving 7 bases between them. CDR3 in amino acids: CASSLAVSGANVLTF. CDR3 bases: TGTGCCAGCAGCTTGGCAGTGTCTGGGGCCAACGTCCTGACTTTC.

The chain recombines TRBV7-8 with TRBJ2-2; no clear D gene. The V gene lost 2 bases and the J gene lost 1 base, with 14 bases spanning the gap. The germline CDR1 and CDR2 sequences are SGHVS and FQNEAQ. The CDR3 consists of 17 residues. CDR3 in amino acids: CASSLRARTENTGELFF. The CDR3 DNA reads as TGTGCCAGCAGCTTAAGAGCTAGAACGGAGAACACCGGGGAGCTGTTTTTT.

A note on this clone: The junction shows a germline mismatch at one end, possibly a read error. The rearrangement uses TRBV9 and TRBJ2-3, with 14 bases matching TRBD2. The CDR3 is 21 residues long. Germline V gene data show CDR1 as SGDLS and CDR2 as YYNGEE. CDR3 sequence reads: CASGVVGRGLAGDINTDTQYF. CDR3 DNA: TGTGCCAGCGGCGTAGTTGGGCGGGGACTAGCGGGGGATATTAACACAGATACGCAGTATTTT.

The table lists this clone with a count of one. This sequence joins TRBV6-6 and TRBJ1-2; the D is unclear. The CDR3 is 15 amino acids. The germline CDR1 and CDR2 sequences are MNHNY and SVGAGI (reference sequence). Trimming shortened V by 0 bases and J by 4 bases, and 12 bases separated the two germline ends. The CDR3 DNA sequence: TGTGCCAGCAGTTACTCGAGTGCATACCCCTATGGCTACACCTTC. This translates into CASSYSSAYPYGYTF.

CDR3 protein: CASSEGPRETQYF. The CDR3 region has the DNA TGTGCCAGCAGCGAGGGACCCCGGGAGACCCAGTACTTC. V gene TRBV7-2 combines with J gene TRBJ2-5; TRBD1 or TRBD2 may be the D gene (5 bases each). CDR1 and CDR2 from the germline V gene are SGHTA and FQGNSA. The CDR3 runs to 13 residues. Trimming took off 5 bases at V and 5 bases at J, with 12 bases between the two ends.

V and J are TRBV30 and TRBJ1-4; D may be TRBD1 (5 bases). The CDR3 extends over 14 amino acids. The germline gives CDR1 GTSNPN, CDR2 SVGIG (reference sequence). V was cut by 5 bases and J by 5 bases, with 15 bases left in between. In nucleotides, the CDR3 is TGTGCCTGGTCGGCCGGGACCTTGAATGAAAAACTGTTTTTT. As protein: CAWSAGTLNEKLFF. Full variable domain (rest looked up from reference TRBV30 and TRBJ1-4): SQTIHQWPATLVQPVGSPLSLECTVEGTSNPNLYWYRQAAGRGLQLLFYSVGIGQISSEVPQNLSASRPQDRQFILSSKKLLLSDSGFYLCAWSAGTLNEKLFFGSGTQLSVL.

The CDR3 sequence is CASSVGGGEAGYTF. The CDR3 DNA follows: TGTGCCAGCAGCGTAGGTGGAGGGGAGGCTGGCTACACCTTC. The rearrangement links TRBV9 to TRBJ1-2, with D perhaps TRBD1 (5 bases). There are 14 residues in the CDR3. Between the trimmed V and J ends, which lost 0 bases and 7 bases, there was a span of 13 bases. Looked up from germline, CDR1 is SGDLS and CDR2 is YYNGEE.

CDR3 loop: CASSYGGSKAETQYF. The CDR3 nucleotides are TGTGCCAGCAGCTATGGGGGGAGCAAGGCGGAGACCCAGTACTTC. The chain uses TRBV5-4 and TRBJ2-5, with D maybe TRBD2 (6 bases). The CDR3 covers 15 residues. V lost 3 bases, J lost 5 bases, and 17 bases lay in between. Looked up from germline, CDR1 is SGHNT and CDR2 is YYREEE (reference sequence).

This chain connects TRBV29-1 to TRBJ1-3; D unresolved. The germline V gene has CDR1 SQVTM and CDR2 ANQGSEA. V was shortened by 4 bases and J by 0 bases, with 10 bases between the two germline ends. This CDR3 comprises 14 residues. CDR3 loop: CSVVWGNSGNTIYF. The CDR3 DNA is TGCAGCGTTGTATGGGGTAACTCTGGAAACACCATATATTTT.

The gene calls are TRBV7-6 and TRBJ1-1, with D possibly TRBD1 on 5 matching bases. Germline V lookup: CDR1 SGHVS, CDR2 FNYEAQ. V lost 1 base, J lost 4 bases, and 7 bases lay in between. This CDR3 has 13 residues. The CDR3 DNA reads TGTGCCAGCAGCTTAGAGCAGGGCACTGAAGCTTTCTTT. Its protein product is CASSLEQGTEAFF.

The chain couples TRBV14 to TRBJ1-1; D ambiguous. Trimming shortened V by 4 bases and J by 1 base, and 13 bases separated the two germline ends. The V gene's germline CDR1 is SGHDN and CDR2 FVKESK. The CDR3 consists of 15 residues. The CDR3 here is CASSPRLQRNTEAFF. Written as DNA, the CDR3 is TGTGCCAGCAGCCCTCGACTGCAGAGGAACACTGAAGCTTTCTTT. Combining the CDR3 with reference TRBV14 and TRBJ1-1 gives the whole variable domain EAGVTQFPSHSVIEKGQTVTLRCDPISGHDNLYWYRRVMGKEIKFLLHFVKESKQDESGMPNNRFLAERTGGTYSTLKVQPAELEDSGVYFCASSPRLQRNTEAFFGQGTRLTVV.

V usage is TRBV7-9 and J usage is TRBJ2-2; 8 bases fit TRBD1. CDR3 size: 15 residues. The germline V gene has CDR1 SEHNR and CDR2 FQNEAQ (reference sequence). V lost 7 bases and J lost 2; bases outside the gene matches: 6. The CDR3 DNA reads TGTGCCAGCATCGGGACAGGCCGAAACACCGGGGAGCTGTTTTTT. Protein: CASIGTGRNTGELFF.

Regarding this clone: A junction boundary mismatches the germline segment, possibly from a read error. The chain uses TRBV18 and TRBJ1-4; D unresolved. Germline loops: CDR1 KGHSH, CDR2 LQKENI. This CDR3 is built from 15 residues. In nucleotides, the CDR3 is TGTGCCAACTCACCCCGGGAAGTAACTAATGAAAAACTGTTTTTT. Its translation is CANSPREVTNEKLFF.

J is TRBJ1-5 and V is TRBV6-5; 9 bases match TRBD1. CDR3 length: 14 residues. Per germline, CDR1 MNHEY and CDR2 SVGAGI. V was clipped by 6 bases and J by 3 bases; unmatched bases: 3. In nucleotides, the CDR3 is TGTGCCAGCAGGGGACAGGGTGTCAATCAGCCCCAGCATTTT. Translated, it gives CASRGQGVNQPQHF.

V gene TRBV2 combines with J gene TRBJ2-4; D might be TRBD1 (5 bases). CDR1 SNHLY and CDR2 FYNNEI come from the germline V gene. The CDR3 has 16 residues. V dropped 2 bases and J dropped 0 bases, with 11 bases sitting between them. CDR3: CASSETGQLAKNIQYF. CDR3 sequence (DNA): TGTGCCAGCAGTGAAACAGGTCAGCTAGCCAAAAACATTCAGTACTTC.

The chain carries TRBV2 and TRBJ1-2; the D is unclear. The germline gives CDR1 SNHLY, CDR2 FYNNEI. V lost 6 bases and J 0 bases, leaving 5 bases between the germline ends. The CDR3 covers 12 residues. Here the CDR3 reads CASRRANYGYTF. In DNA, the CDR3 is TGTGCCAGCAGGAGAGCTAACTATGGCTACACCTTC.

This chain links TRBV7-7 with TRBJ2-3; 14 positions agree with TRBD2. This CDR3 contains 19 residues. Germline V lookup: CDR1 SSHAT, CDR2 FNYEAQ (reference sequence). V lost 5 bases and J lost 4; bases outside the gene matches: 14. The CDR3 protein is CASSPLPGLAGVGADTQYF. The CDR3 nucleotides are TGTGCCAGCAGCCCTCTACCGGGACTAGCGGGAGTCGGGGCAGATACGCAGTATTTT.